Presented here are 11 T cell receptor beta chains from one specimen sequenced in a study of post-analysis software for immune sequencing data. Antigen specificity for these receptors is unknown. Unique-molecular-identifier-tagged TCR beta cDNA libraries were used. TCRdb passed the PCR reads through MiXCR, listing each CDR3 protein once. The table records some 800,000 distinct CDR3 sequences, 35% to 55% of them present only once. The study's findings and limits: Five TRBV segments were significantly more frequent in patients than in controls. TRBV5-6, TRBV5-1 and TRBV20-1 were among these segments.

Sequenced sample: blood. These receptors originate from a girl aged 5 to 17 with multiple sclerosis.

The chain uses TRBV20-1 and TRBJ2-1, with 9 bases matching TRBD2. The CDR3 is 15 amino acids. From germline, CDR1 is DFQATT and CDR2 SNEGSKA (reference sequence). J gave up 4 bases and V 0 bases, and 4 bases lay outside the gene matches. The CDR3: CSARELAGPYNEQFF. The CDR3 DNA reads TGCAGTGCTAGAGAACTAGCGGGCCCTTACAATGAGCAGTTCTTC.

The rearrangement joins TRBV5-1 to TRBJ1-1, with D unresolved. Between the trimmed V and J ends, which lost 5 bases and 0 bases, there was a span of 8 bases. Germline V gene lookup returns CDR1 SGHRS and CDR2 YFSETQ. CDR3 size: 13 residues. The CDR3 DNA sequence: TGCGCCAGCAGATCCGATATGAACACTGAAGCTTTCTTT. Protein: CASRSDMNTEAFF.

J is TRBJ2-7 and V is TRBV29-1; D gene ambiguous. Deletions cut 7 bases from V and 0 bases from J, with 13 bases between. The CDR3 runs to 13 residues. Germline CDR1 and CDR2: SQVTM and ANQGSEA. The CDR3 nucleotides are TGCAGCGGCGCCGCGACGGACTCCTACGAGCAGTACTTC. This sequence encodes CSGAATDSYEQYF.

The chain uses TRBV5-1 and TRBJ2-1; the match to TRBD2 covers 9 bases. Germline CDR1 and CDR2: SGHRS and YFSETQ. J lost 8 bases, V lost 5 bases, and 11 bases had no gene match. This CDR3 is 15 amino acids long. CDR3 amino acids: CASRSSGTMGDEQFF. The CDR3 bases are TGCGCCAGCAGGTCTAGCGGGACGATGGGTGATGAGCAGTTCTTC. Looking up the rest from reference TRBV5-1 and TRBJ2-1 gives the full variable domain: KAGVTQTPRYLIKTRGQQVTLSCSPISGHRSVSWYQQTPGQGLQFLFEYFSETQRNKGNFPGRFSGRQFSNSRSEMNVSTLELGDSALYLCASRSSGTMGDEQFFGPGTRLTVL.

The chain couples TRBV12-3 or TRBV12-4 to TRBJ1-2, with D uncertain. With 3 bases removed from V and 4 bases from J, the gap between germline ends came to 9 bases. The length of the CDR3 is 13 residues. Here the CDR3 DNA reads TGTGCCAGCAGTTTGGGGTACCTCTATGGCTACACCTTC. Translating it yields CASSLGYLYGYTF.

This clonotype was counted between two and nine times. The chain recombines TRBV10-2 with TRBJ2-1; 14 bases line up with TRBD2. The CDR3 contains 15 residues. V lost 3 bases to trimming and J lost 13 bases; unmatched junction nucleotides: 8. The germline V gene has CDR1 WSHSY and CDR2 SAAADI. DNA of the CDR3: TGCGCCAGCAGTGACGGCCGGACTAGCGGGAGGTATCAGTTCTTC. Residues: CASSDGRTSGRYQFF.

The chain joins TRBV20-1 to TRBJ2-3; 8 bases match TRBD2. Unmatched junction bases numbered 11, after V lost 4 bases and J lost 2 bases. From germline, CDR1 is DFQATT and CDR2 SNEGSKA (reference sequence). The CDR3 is made up of 16 amino acids. Here the CDR3 DNA reads TGCAGTGCTAACCTCGCGGCGGGAGGTCACACAGATACGCAGTATTTT. Its translation: CSANLAAGGHTDTQYF.

CDR3 DNA sequence: TGCGCCAGCTGGGACTTGGGAGTATCCTACGAGCAGTACTTC. Translating it yields CASWDLGVSYEQYF. V usage is TRBV5-1 and J usage is TRBJ2-7; weak D call: TRBD2 (6 bases). This CDR3 comprises 14 residues. Looked up from germline, CDR1 is SGHRS and CDR2 is YFSETQ. Between the trimmed V and J ends, which lost 7 bases and 1 base, there was a span of 15 bases.

In its sample, this clonotype was seen a few times. The V call is TRBV6-1, the J call TRBJ2-5; TRBD1 might be the D (6 bases). With the DNA end fitting TRBJ2-7 better, the J assignment may be wrong. Germline loops: CDR1 MNHNS, CDR2 SASEGT. This CDR3 has 14 residues. CDR3: CASSEGDRPAEQYF. The DNA for the CDR3 is TGTGCCAGCAGTGAGGGAGACAGGCCTGCCGAGCAGTACTTC.

The chain carries TRBV7-9 and TRBJ2-7, with 8 bases matching TRBD2. Germline V CDR1 and CDR2: SEHNR, FQNEAQ (reference sequence). CDR3 length: 15 residues. V was pared by 1 base and J by 2 bases, with 4 bases of the junction left unmatched. The CDR3 region is CASSLVTTSAYEQYF. Written as DNA, the CDR3 is TGTGCCAGCAGCTTAGTAACGACTAGCGCCTACGAGCAGTACTTC.

This clonotype was detected a few times. V is TRBV2 and J is TRBJ2-1; TRBD2 is a possible D gene (5 bases). Germline values: CDR1 SNHLY, CDR2 FYNNEI. The CDR3 is 12 residues long. The V gene lost 7 bases and the J gene lost 9 bases, with 13 bases spanning the gap. Here the CDR3 reads CASMRATIEQFF. The CDR3 DNA follows: TGTGCCAGCATGAGGGCCACCATTGAGCAGTTCTTC. Looking up the rest from reference TRBV2 and TRBJ2-1 gives the full variable domain: EPEVTQTPSHQVTQMGQEVILRCVPISNHLYFYWYRQILGQKVEFLVSFYNNEISEKSEIFDDQFSVERPDGSNFTLKIRSTKLEDSAMYFCASMRATIEQFFGPGTRLTVL.